This T cell receptor beta chain was captured by sequencing in a study of blood T cell repertoires in COVID-19 (TCRdb year 2020). With respect to the entire study: Collaborator samples came from the United States, Italy and Spain and covered acute and convalescent phases of COVID-19. The prospective study material was composed of cDNA or gDNA derived from T cells, B-cell-depleted T cells, or PBMCs. Deeply sampled blood TCRbeta repertoires from subjects exposed to, actively infected with, or recovered from COVID-19 were included in the dataset. The repertoires were made available in a free public database intended to serve as a resource for research on the immune response to SARS-CoV-2. The samples were drawn from the first 160 participants of the ongoing ImmuneRACE study and from 950 to 1,500 subjects provided by 6 global collaborators. A de-identified subject ID, COVID-19 status, age in years and sex were almost always included in the sample metadata. Where available, HLA class I and class II types were taken from metadata supplied by the sample provider and were not determined by assay-based typing. Results the study describes overall, beyond this receptor: How much clinical and demographic metadata was included differed by source and by participant, and the metadata was provided uncurated.

TCRbeta CDR3 regions were amplified from genomic DNA using the immunoSEQ Assay, a bias-controlled multiplex PCR. Per the source publication's procedure: The number of nucleated cells in each sample was estimated from the amplification of reference gene primers within the assay. To quantify the absolute abundance of each unique TCRbeta CDR3 rearrangement, sequence reads were collapsed and filtered. Productive Simpson clonality was computed per sample as the square root of Simpson's diversity index over productive rearrangements. TCRdb's version of the immuneACCESS table is confined to in-frame rearrangements and falls short of the full clone set. An unresolved V gene accounts for under half of the shortfall where checked; the remainder is of unknown origin. V and J calls plus clone size are reproduced from that table; the DNA served to infer D and trimming. Recorded for this sample are more than 65,000 clones; under 80% of them occurred a single time. Approximately 29% of the sample is taken by the ten largest.

As concerns this clone: Its antigen is still unknown. The record has no base qualities; no much larger clone is one base away.

Each collaborating institution followed its own protocols to collect whole blood in K2EDTA tubes. For TCRbeta analysis, collaborator samples were shipped as frozen whole blood, as isolated PBMCs, or as DNA extracted from either sample type. The sample taken for sequencing was peripheral blood. This TCR was sampled from a woman of 80 years or more with active or convalescent COVID-19.

The DNA is TGCGCCAGCAGCTTGGTGGCGGGGGGTTCTGGGGCCAACGTCCTGACTTTC. Its translation reads: CASSLVAGGSGANVLTF. Here the chain combines TRBV5-1 and TRBJ2-6, with TRBD2 identical over 8 junction bases. CDR1 is given as SGHRS and CDR2 as YFSETQ, both from the germline V gene. The CDR3, cysteine through phenylalanine, is 17 amino acids long. Just CDR3 DNA is preserved here, 51 bases in frame from base 1. V is cut back by 0 bases and J by 1 base, with 3 bases in the junction unmatched. When the CDR3 is completed using the reference TRBV5-1 and TRBJ2-6 genes on either side, the full variable domain is KAGVTQTPRYLIKTRGQQVTLSCSPISGHRSVSWYQQTPGQGLQFLFEYFSETQRNKGNFPGRFSGRQFSNSRSEMNVSTLELGDSALYLCASSLVAGGSGANVLTFGAGSRLTVL.